This entry features one TCR beta chain sequence. This clonotype was observed many times. Its antigen is still unknown. No base quality information exists; no much larger clone differs at one position. This sample is part of a study of early T cells in non-severe SARS-CoV-2 infection (dated by TCRdb to about 2021). Regarding the study in general: Bulk RNA from unsorted whole blood was used for TCR sequencing, so alpha and beta chains could not be paired.

The library relied on 5' RACE. Sequencing took place on a NextSeq 500. Unique molecular identifiers were attached to individual cDNA molecules in the TCR library protocol so that sequencing error and PCR bias could be corrected. TCR alpha and beta chains were both sequenced, and the abundances of alpha and beta sequences in each sample were closely correlated with each other. On the study's bioinformatics: Decombinator V4 was used to perform V gene, J gene and CDR3 annotation of TCR sequences. TCRs were defined as expanded if a significant change between any two time points was detected under a Poisson model with p below 0.0001. TCR abundances were normalised to the total number of TCRs sequenced per sample and expressed as counts per million. TRAV1-2 paired with TRAJ12, TRAJ20 or TRAJ33 defined MAIT TCRs, while TRAV10 paired with TRAJ18 defined iNKT TCRs. VDJdb, accessed on 1 November 2021, was searched for TCRs annotated for CMV, EBV and SARS-CoV-2, and TCRs annotated for more than one antigen were excluded. TCRdb cleaned the public reads at Q25 with fastp, built clones with MiXCR and kept in-frame beta chains. Rows merge per CDR3 protein into single entries with the most common DNA and genes. Clone size and V and J calls follow TCRdb, not the original study. For this sample there are tens of thousands of distinct CDR3 sequences; around an eighth appear just once. The top ten clonotypes cover over 0.95% of the sample.

Set within a cohort of healthcare workers in London, UK, this nested case-control study involved weekly PCR testing of nasopharyngeal swabs along with blood sampling. Healthcare workers were recruited between 23 and 31 March 2020, during the week of the UK lockdown, and were followed weekly for up to 16 weeks. Here is what the overall study found, with its caveats: Matching against VDJdb was skewed toward anti-spike CD8 responses, likely underestimated virus-specific expansions, and missed private and CD4 specificities.

From the germline V gene, CDR1 is LGHNA and CDR2 is YNFKEQ. From the cysteine through the phenylalanine, the CDR3 covers 21 amino acids. Only the CDR3 portion is preserved as DNA: 63 bases, with reading frame beginning at the first base. Clipping removes 0 bases from V and 2 bases from J, with 18 as the unmatched junction base count. This receptor was taken from an adult who was a healthcare worker with PCR-confirmed SARS-CoV-2 infection or an uninfected control (not recorded which). The sequence joins TRBV4-2 to TRBJ2-3; 9 bases in between match TRBD2. The sequenced sample was whole blood. Read as DNA, the sequence is TGTGCCAGCAGCCAAGACCCAACCCACCCCCACAGCGGGGGGCTCACAGATACGCAGTATTTT. It translates to CASSQDPTHPHSGGLTDTQYF.